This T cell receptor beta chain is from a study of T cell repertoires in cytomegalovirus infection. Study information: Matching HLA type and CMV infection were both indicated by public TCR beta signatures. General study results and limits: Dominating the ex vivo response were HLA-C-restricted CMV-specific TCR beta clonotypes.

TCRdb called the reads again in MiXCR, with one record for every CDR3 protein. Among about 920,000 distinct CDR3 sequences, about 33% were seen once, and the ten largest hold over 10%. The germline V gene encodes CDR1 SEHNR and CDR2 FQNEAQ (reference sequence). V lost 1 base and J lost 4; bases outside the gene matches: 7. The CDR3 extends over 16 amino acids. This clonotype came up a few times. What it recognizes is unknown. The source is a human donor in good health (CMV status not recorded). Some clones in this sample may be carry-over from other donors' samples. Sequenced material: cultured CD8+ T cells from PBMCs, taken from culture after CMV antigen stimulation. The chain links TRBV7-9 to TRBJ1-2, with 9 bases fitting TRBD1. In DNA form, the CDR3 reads TGTGCCAGCAGCTTAGGGGGACAGGGCCCCTCCTATGGCTACACCTTC. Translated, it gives CASSLGGQGPSYGYTF.